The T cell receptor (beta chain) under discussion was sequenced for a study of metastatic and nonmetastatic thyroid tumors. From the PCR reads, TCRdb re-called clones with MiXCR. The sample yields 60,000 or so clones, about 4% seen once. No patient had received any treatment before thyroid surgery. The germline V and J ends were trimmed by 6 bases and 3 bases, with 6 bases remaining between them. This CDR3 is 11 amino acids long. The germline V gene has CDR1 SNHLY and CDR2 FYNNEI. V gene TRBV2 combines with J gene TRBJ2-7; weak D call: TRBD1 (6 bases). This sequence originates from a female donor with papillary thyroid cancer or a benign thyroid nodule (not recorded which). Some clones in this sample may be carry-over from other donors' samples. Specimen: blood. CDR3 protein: CASRQGYEQYF. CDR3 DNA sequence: TGTGCCAGCAGACAGGGCTACGAGCAGTACTTC.